This record covers a single TCR beta chain. What it binds is not known. The data stem from a study of glioma-infiltrating T cells after dendritic cell vaccination. Looking at the study overall: Patients received three intradermal dendritic cell vaccine injections at biweekly intervals.

Whole-study results and caveats: Complete blood and tumor specimen sets were limited to few patients. Higher pretreatment TIL content predicted longer progression-free time and survival.

The CDR3 has 16 amino acids. With V trimmed by 4 bases and J by 7 bases, 13 bases remained unmatched. The germline V gene encodes CDR1 MGHRA and CDR2 YSYEKL. The method was immunoSEQ multiplex PCR; TCRdb's version includes in-frame clones alone and lacks a portion of them. The data show roughly 20,000 clones, 79% seen once. This TCR came from a human donor with glioblastoma. Sequences were derived from blood, sampled before dendritic cell vaccination. The chain has TRBV4-1 and TRBJ2-7, with 10 bases that match TRBD1. The CDR3 loop is CASSRIGRDRGGEQYF. In DNA, the CDR3 is TGCGCCAGCAGCCGGATCGGGAGGGACAGGGGAGGTGAGCAGTACTTC.